This T cell receptor (beta chain) originates from a study of T-cell reconstitution after alpha-beta-depleted transplantation in children. This CDR3 has 13 amino acids. V was shortened by 5 bases and J by 0 bases, with 7 bases between the two germline ends. Looked up from germline, CDR1 is SGHDN and CDR2 is FVKESK. Unique molecular identifiers were incorporated into the prepared TCRbeta library. MiXCR, applied by TCRdb to the PCR reads, yields one record per CDR3 protein. The sample records 250,000 to 350,000 distinct CDR3 sequences, almost 10% being singletons. This clonotype was detected only a few times.

V and J are TRBV14 and TRBJ2-5; D ambiguous. The specimen comprised PBMCs from the stem cell graft donor, sampled from the stem cell graft. The TCR was taken from a human donor who donated a stem cell graft to a child with SCID. CDR3 sequence reads: CASSYGDQETQYF. The CDR3 DNA reads as TGTGCCAGCAGCTACGGCGACCAAGAGACCCAGTACTTC.